The 27 T cell receptor beta chains below all came from one sample that was sequenced in a study of T cell repertoires in cytomegalovirus infection. TCRdb passed the reads through MiXCR, listing each CDR3 protein once. The sample lists 380,000 or so distinct CDR3 sequences; roughly 36% were seen once. Their antigen targets remain unknown. Sample: cultured PBMCs, taken from culture after CMV antigen stimulation. Receptor source: a human donor in good health (CMV status not recorded). Some clones in this sample may be carry-over from other donors' samples.

This chain joins TRBV19 and TRBJ1-2; D unresolved. The CDR3 totals 12 residues. Trimming removed 3 bases from V and 8 bases from J, with 10 bases in between. The germline V gene encodes CDR1 LNHDA and CDR2 SQIVND (reference sequence). This CDR3 is CASSMGKEGYTF. For the CDR3, the DNA is TGTGCCAGTAGTATGGGCAAGGAGGGCTACACCTTC.

This clonotype was seen more than once but under ten times. V usage is TRBV7-4 and J usage is TRBJ1-6, with D possibly TRBD1 on 5 matching bases. Germline CDR1 is SGHVT and CDR2 is SQSDAQ. The CDR3 spans 12 residues. The germline V and J ends were trimmed by 8 bases and 10 bases, with 12 bases remaining between them. The CDR3 loop is CASSSGGSPLHF. CDR3 bases: TGTGCCAGCTCAAGCGGGGGGTCACCCCTCCACTTT.

The gene calls are TRBV12-3 or TRBV12-4 and TRBJ1-6; 7 nucleotides match TRBD1. CDR3 length: 15 residues. The ends lost 8 bases at V and 7 bases at J; junction bases unmatched: 11. The CDR3 DNA follows: TGTGCCAGCCGCCCGACCGGGACAGAAAATTCACCCCTCCACTTT. Protein product: CASRPTGTENSPLHF.

V and J are TRBV5-4 and TRBJ1-6, with D perhaps matching TRBD1 (5 bases). This CDR3 is 14 amino acids long. From germline, CDR1 is SGHNT and CDR2 YYREEE (reference sequence). Between the trimmed V and J ends, which lost 4 bases and 8 bases, there was a span of 13 bases. Written as DNA, the CDR3 is TGTGCCAGCAGCCCGGGACGGCGGGATTCACCCCTCCACTTT. Translation: CASSPGRRDSPLHF.

The rearrangement uses TRBV28 and TRBJ2-2, with D perhaps TRBD2 (6 bases). Germline CDR1 and CDR2: MDHEN and SYDVKM. This CDR3 spans 16 amino acids. V lost 0 bases and J 2 bases, leaving 10 bases between the germline ends. CDR3: CASSLWGGINTGELFF. The CDR3 nucleotides are TGTGCCAGCAGTTTATGGGGAGGAATCAACACCGGGGAGCTGTTTTTT. Full variable domain (outside the CDR3, taken from reference TRBV28 and TRBJ2-2): DVKVTQSSRYLVKRTGEKVFLECVQDMDHENMFWYRQDPGLGLRLIYFSYDVKMKEKGDIPEGYSVSREKKERFSLILESASTNQTSMYLCASSLWGGINTGELFFGEGSRLTVL.

The sample holds a few counts of this clonotype. The CDR3 region has the DNA TGTGCCAGCAGTGCCCTAGCGGGAAGCACAGATACGCAGTATTTT. It specifies CASSALAGSTDTQYF. The J gene is TRBJ2-3, the V gene TRBV2; 9 bases are a match to TRBD2. The germline V gene encodes CDR1 SNHLY and CDR2 FYNNEI. The CDR3 length is 15 residues. J was trimmed by 0 bases and V by 4 bases; bases with no gene match: 2.

V is TRBV7-2 and J is TRBJ2-1, with D perhaps being TRBD1 or TRBD2 (5 bases each). Germline V gene data show CDR1 as SGHTA and CDR2 as FQGNSA. This CDR3 region has 15 residues. V lost 5 bases and J 7 bases, leaving 18 bases between the germline ends. The CDR3 spells CASSPPEGFGNEQFF. The DNA of the CDR3 is TGTGCCAGCAGCCCTCCCGAGGGGTTTGGTAATGAGCAGTTCTTC.

The chain uses TRBV27 and TRBJ2-3; D unresolved. The CDR3 length is 15 residues. Trimming took 3 bases from V and 5 from J, leaving 15 bases between them. The V gene's germline CDR1 is MNHEY and CDR2 SMNVEV (reference sequence). This CDR3 is CASSLWSPQGDTQYF. The CDR3 DNA reads as TGTGCCAGCAGTTTGTGGTCACCCCAAGGAGATACGCAGTATTTT.

The gene calls are TRBV4-1 and TRBJ1-4, with TRBD1 matching over 7 bases. J lost 4 bases, V lost 0 bases, and 5 bases had no gene match. Per germline, CDR1 MGHRA and CDR2 YSYEKL. There are 16 residues in the CDR3. The CDR3 region has the DNA TGCGCCAGCAGCCAAGATGGGGCAGGGGGTAATGAAAAACTGTTTTTT. As protein: CASSQDGAGGNEKLFF.

This CDR3 is CASSSPRQGEKTEAFF. Here the CDR3 DNA reads TGCGCCAGCAGCAGTCCAAGACAGGGCGAGAAGACTGAAGCTTTCTTT. This chain joins TRBV4-1 and TRBJ1-1, with 7 bases lining up with TRBD1. Germline V lookup: CDR1 MGHRA, CDR2 YSYEKL. V lost 5 bases to trimming and J lost 5 bases; unmatched junction nucleotides: 14. The CDR3 extends over 16 amino acids.

This chain joins TRBV28 and TRBJ2-2, with 9 bases aligning to TRBD1. This CDR3 comprises 18 residues. In germline, CDR1 is MDHEN, CDR2 SYDVKM. The V segment lost 6 bases and the J segment 4 bases; nucleotides outside the gene matches: 15. CDR3: CASRALPGTGRSTGELFF. DNA for the CDR3: TGTGCCAGCAGGGCCCTCCCCGGGACAGGGAGGAGCACCGGGGAGCTGTTTTTT.

This sequence joins TRBV4-3 and TRBJ2-3; D is possibly TRBD2 (5 bases). This CDR3 comprises 15 residues. Germline V gene data show CDR1 as LGHNA and CDR2 as YSLEER. V dropped 6 bases and J dropped 5 bases, with 18 bases sitting between them. The CDR3, as DNA: TGCGCCAGCAGTCCAAGAGGGCGGGTACAAGATACGCAGTATTTT. Translation: CASSPRGRVQDTQYF.

The chain recombines TRBV28 with TRBJ2-2; 7 bases line up with TRBD2. CDR3 size: 17 residues. Looked up from germline, CDR1 is MDHEN and CDR2 is SYDVKM. Trimming cost V 2 bases and J 1 base; bases outside gene matches: 7. The CDR3 sequence: CASSLIARGRNTGELFF. The CDR3 DNA reads TGTGCCAGCAGTTTAATCGCTCGCGGGAGGAACACCGGGGAGCTGTTTTTT.

This clonotype was counted many times. The chain links TRBV7-2 to TRBJ2-1, with D possibly TRBD2 on 5 matching bases. Looked up from germline, CDR1 is SGHTA and CDR2 is FQGNSA. There are 14 residues in the CDR3. With 6 bases removed from V and 10 bases from J, the gap between germline ends came to 19 bases. CDR3 sequence reads: CASSFPTEVREQFF. In nucleotides, the CDR3 is TGTGCCAGCAGTTTCCCAACGGAGGTCCGGGAGCAGTTCTTC.

This chain joins TRBV7-2 and TRBJ2-1, with D tentatively TRBD2 (6 bases). The germline V gene has CDR1 SGHTA and CDR2 FQGNSA. This CDR3 contains 14 residues. Trimming left V 6 bases short and J 7 bases short, with 16 bases between. The CDR3 bases are TGTGCCAGCAGGTTGTTACGGGAGCGGAATGAGCAGTTCTTC. Translated, it gives CASRLLRERNEQFF.

In its sample, this clonotype was seen a few times. This chain links TRBV20-1 with TRBJ2-7, with D maybe TRBD1 (6 bases). Deletions cut 5 bases from V and 2 bases from J, with 16 bases between. The germline V gene encodes CDR1 DFQATT and CDR2 SNEGSKA (reference sequence). The CDR3 runs 14 residues. The CDR3 region is CSARDGQSTYEQYV. As DNA, the CDR3 is TGCAGTGCTCGCGATGGACAGTCAACCTACGAGCAGTACGTC.

The table lists this clonotype with many counts. This chain uses TRBV7-2 with TRBJ2-2, with a weak D call TRBD2 (5 bases). Deletions cut 3 bases from V and 4 bases from J, with 9 bases between. Germline CDR1 SGHTA, CDR2 FQGNSA. The CDR3 totals 14 residues. The DNA for the CDR3 is TGTGCCAGCAGCTTTTTAGGACTCACCGGGGAGCTGTTTTTT. It is translated as CASSFLGLTGELFF.

This chain joins TRBV6-2 or TRBV6-3 and TRBJ2-7; TRBD2 matches 11 bases. The CDR3 totals 14 residues. Germline CDR1 and CDR2: MNHEY and SVGEGT. The trim removed 6 bases at V and 5 bases at J, leaving 6 bases unmatched. The chain's CDR3 is CASRYSGRAHEQYV. In nucleotides, the CDR3 is TGTGCCAGCAGATATAGCGGGAGGGCCCACGAGCAGTACGTC.

There are many counts of this clonotype. This rearrangement joins TRBV12-3 or TRBV12-4 to TRBJ2-1; D not resolved. The CDR3 extends over 11 amino acids. V was cut by 3 bases and J by 5 bases, with 2 bases left in between. In DNA form, the CDR3 reads TGTGCCAGCAGTTTGGACAATGAGCAGTTCTTC. It codes for CASSLDNEQFF.

Only a few counts were recorded for this clonotype. J is TRBJ2-2 and V is TRBV6-1; perhaps D is TRBD1 or TRBD2 (6 bases each). V was shortened by 4 bases and J by 5 bases, with 17 bases between the two germline ends. The CDR3 spans 16 residues. Germline V gene lookup returns CDR1 MNHNS and CDR2 SASEGT. CDR3 region: CASSVWGARSTGELFF. In DNA, the CDR3 is TGTGCCAGCAGTGTTTGGGGGGCGCGTTCTACCGGGGAGCTGTTTTTT.

The chain couples TRBV5-4 to TRBJ2-2; D uncertain. Germline V gene data show CDR1 as SGHNT and CDR2 as YYREEE (reference sequence). The CDR3 extends over 15 amino acids. V was pared by 4 bases and J by 1 base, with 11 bases between. Here the CDR3 reads CASSPRPENTGELFF. In nucleotides, the CDR3 is TGTGCCAGCAGCCCTAGGCCAGAGAACACCGGGGAGCTGTTTTTT.

This clonotype has just one count. The DNA for the CDR3 is TGTGCCAGCAGGAACCGGGACAAGGATGGCTACACCTTC. This sequence encodes CASRNRDKDGYTF. The chain uses TRBV7-2 and TRBJ1-2; weak D call: TRBD1 (6 bases). The CDR3 is 13 amino acids. In germline, CDR1 is SGHTA, CDR2 FQGNSA. The V end was cut by 6 bases, the J end by 6 bases, with 14 bases between.

Ten or more counts support this clonotype. This sequence joins TRBV11-2 and TRBJ2-4, with 8 bases matching TRBD2. Germline V gene lookup returns CDR1 SGHAT and CDR2 FQNNGV. The junction had 2 bases not matched to a gene; V was cut back by 1 base and J by 0 bases. The length of the CDR3 is 16 residues. CDR3: CASSLGLAIAKNIQYF. CDR3 DNA sequence: TGTGCCAGCAGCTTAGGACTAGCGATAGCCAAAAACATTCAGTACTTC.

The chain links TRBV28 to TRBJ1-1; D gene unclear. CDR3 length: 12 residues. Trimming stripped 7 bases from V and 9 bases from J, with 15 bases between. The germline CDR1 and CDR2 sequences are MDHEN and SYDVKM. CDR3 sequence (DNA): TGTGCCAGCAACATGGGAGCCACCAAAGCTTTCTTT. This codes for CASNMGATKAFF.

This chain uses TRBV18 with TRBJ2-6; tentatively, D is TRBD1 or TRBD2 (5 bases each). The CDR3 contains 18 residues. Trimming cost V 3 bases and J 2 bases, with 17 bases left between them. CDR1 KGHSH and CDR2 LQKENI come from the germline V gene. CDR3 nucleotides: TGTGCCAGCTCACCGCTTGGGACGGACTCTGCTGGGGCCAACGTCCTGACTTTC. It yields the protein CASSPLGTDSAGANVLTF.

The chain couples TRBV7-4 to TRBJ1-2; 8 bases align to TRBD1. This CDR3 is 14 amino acids long. The germline V gene encodes CDR1 SGHVT and CDR2 SQSDAQ. V was pared by 5 bases and J by 6 bases, with 8 bases of the junction left unmatched. The CDR3 DNA reads as TGTGCCAGCAGCCCGGGACAGGCGGAGGATGGCTACACCTTC. Amino acid sequence: CASSPGQAEDGYTF.

J is TRBJ2-7 and V is TRBV28, with D perhaps matching TRBD1 (6 bases). V lost 7 bases to trimming and J lost 3 bases, with 19 bases between them. CDR1 is MDHEN, CDR2 SYDVKM, per germline. There are 15 residues in the CDR3. The CDR3 sequence is CASTVPYRAHYEQYF. The CDR3 coding sequence is TGTGCCAGCACCGTACCATACAGGGCCCACTACGAGCAGTACTTC. Drawing the rest from reference TRBV28 and TRBJ2-7, the complete variable domain is DVKVTQSSRYLVKRTGEKVFLECVQDMDHENMFWYRQDPGLGLRLIYFSYDVKMKEKGDIPEGYSVSREKKERFSLILESASTNQTSMYLCASTVPYRAHYEQYFGPGTRLTVT.